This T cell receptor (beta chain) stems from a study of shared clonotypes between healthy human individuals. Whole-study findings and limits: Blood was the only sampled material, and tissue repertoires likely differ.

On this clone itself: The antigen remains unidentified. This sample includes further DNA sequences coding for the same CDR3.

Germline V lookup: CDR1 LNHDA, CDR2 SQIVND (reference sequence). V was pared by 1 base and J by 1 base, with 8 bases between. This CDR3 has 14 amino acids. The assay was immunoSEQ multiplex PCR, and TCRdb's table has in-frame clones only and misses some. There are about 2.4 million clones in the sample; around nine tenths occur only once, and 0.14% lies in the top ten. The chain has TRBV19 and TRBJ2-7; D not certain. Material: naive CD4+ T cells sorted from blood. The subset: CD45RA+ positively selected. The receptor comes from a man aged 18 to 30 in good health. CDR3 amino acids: CASSIGGLSYEQYF. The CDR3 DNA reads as TGTGCCAGTAGTATAGGAGGCCTTTCCTACGAGCAGTACTTC.